These 25 T cell receptor beta chains came from one sample sequenced in a study of blood T cell repertoires in COVID-19. TCRdb keeps only in-frame clones here, not all; method: immunoSEQ multiplex PCR. The sample yields roughly 100,000 clones, around nine tenths seen once. Input material: peripheral blood. These receptors were taken from a human donor in a cohort sampled during active COVID-19.

V gene TRBV5-8 combines with J gene TRBJ1-2, with TRBD1 matching over 7 bases. The germline V gene has CDR1 SGHTS and CDR2 YDEGEE. J gave up 0 bases and V 4 bases, and 6 bases lay outside the gene matches. CDR3 length: 15 amino acids. CDR3 sequence reads: CASSADRRSNYGYTF. Here the CDR3 DNA reads TGTGCCAGCAGCGCGGACAGGCGATCTAACTATGGCTACACCTTC.

The genes are TRBV19 and TRBJ1-1, with a tentative D call TRBD1 (5 bases). Between the trimmed V and J ends, which lost 5 bases and 1 base, there was a span of 17 bases. Germline CDR1 and CDR2: LNHDA and SQIVND (reference sequence). The CDR3 has 16 amino acids. The CDR3 DNA follows: TGTGCCAGTAGTCGTGGGCCATCGGGGGGGAACACTGAAGCTTTCTTT. The encoded protein is CASSRGPSGGNTEAFF.

The chain links TRBV19 to TRBJ2-7; D may be TRBD2 (7 bases). The CDR3 covers 14 residues. The V end lost 5 bases, the J end lost 6 bases, and 17 bases lay between the germline ends. Germline V gene data show CDR1 as LNHDA and CDR2 as SQIVND (reference sequence). As DNA, the CDR3 is TGTGCCAGTAGTGGAGTTGGGGGGGCCCGCGAGCAGTACTTC. Translation gives CASSGVGGAREQYF.

In its sample, this clone was seen once. In DNA, the CDR3 is TGCGCCAGCAGGTTCTCGTCGGGACAGCTTTACGAGCAGTACTTC. This sequence encodes CASRFSSGQLYEQYF. The chain carries TRBV5-1 and TRBJ2-7; TRBD1 matches 7 bases. Germline CDR1 reads SGHRS; CDR2 reads YFSETQ. V was pared by 5 bases and J by 4 bases, with 12 bases of the junction left unmatched. The CDR3 runs 15 residues.

Written as DNA, the CDR3 is TGTGCCAGCAGCTTAAGCGCCGATCACATCAGAGGTGGCTACACCTTC. This gives the protein CASSLSADHIRGGYTF. The chain employs TRBV7-8 and TRBJ1-2, with unresolved D. This CDR3 is built from 16 residues. Per the germline V gene, CDR1 is SGHVS and CDR2 is FQNEAQ. The germline V and J ends were trimmed by 2 bases and 7 bases, with 20 bases remaining between them.

This clone was detected only once. The V and J genes are TRBV6-6 and TRBJ2-1; D ambiguous. V dropped 5 bases and J dropped 8 bases, with 10 bases sitting between them. The germline V gene has CDR1 MNHNY and CDR2 SVGAGI (reference sequence). The CDR3 runs to 12 residues. CDR3 sequence: CASSPTRYEQFF. The CDR3 coding sequence is TGTGCCAGCAGTCCCACCAGATATGAGCAGTTCTTC.

The sample holds a few counts of this clone. The V call is TRBV19, the J call TRBJ1-6; 7 bases line up with TRBD1. This CDR3 is 15 amino acids long. Trimming removed 4 bases from V and 8 bases from J; junction bases left unmatched: 8. CDR1 and CDR2 (germline): LNHDA, SQIVND (reference sequence). CDR3 nucleotides: TGTGCCAGTAGTAGATTTAACAGGGGAGATTCACCCCTCCACTTT. Translating gives CASSRFNRGDSPLHF.

The gene calls are TRBV19 and TRBJ2-1; TRBD1 might be the D (6 bases). Between the trimmed V and J ends, which lost 6 bases and 9 bases, there was a span of 36 bases. CDR1 is LNHDA, CDR2 SQIVND, per germline (reference sequence). The CDR3 consists of 20 residues. CDR3 residues: CASSTIPFLGALRPVGEQFF. CDR3 DNA: TGTGCCAGTAGCACGATTCCCTTCCTGGGGGCACTTAGGCCTGTGGGTGAGCAGTTCTTC.

The chain links TRBV5-4 to TRBJ2-7; 7 bases match TRBD1. V was clipped by 3 bases and J by 6 bases; unmatched bases: 9. CDR1 is SGHNT and CDR2 is YYREEE in the germline V gene (reference sequence). The CDR3 runs 14 residues. CDR3 loop: CASSSRQGISEQYF. CDR3 in DNA: TGTGCCAGCAGCTCGCGACAGGGCATCAGCGAGCAGTACTTC. Based on the CDR3 plus reference TRBV5-4 and TRBJ2-7, the full variable domain is ETGVTQSPTHLIKTRGQQVTLRCSSQSGHNTVSWYQQALGQGPQFIFQYYREEENGRGNFPPRFSGLQFPNYSSELNVNALELDDSALYLCASSSRQGISEQYFGPGTRLTVT.

The genes are TRBV18 and TRBJ2-5; D might be TRBD2 (6 bases). The CDR3 is 15 residues long. Germline V gene data show CDR1 as KGHSH and CDR2 as LQKENI. Trimming took 1 base from V and 5 from J, leaving 14 bases between them. Written as DNA, the CDR3 is TGTGCCAGCTCACCACGGAGTTCGGCGGGGGAGACCCAGTACTTC. Its translation is CASSPRSSAGETQYF.

V usage is TRBV19 and J usage is TRBJ2-3, with D possibly being TRBD1 (5 bases). The V and J ends lost 1 base and 0 bases respectively, with 17 bases between them. The CDR3 covers 18 residues. Per the germline V gene, CDR1 is LNHDA and CDR2 is SQIVND (reference sequence). The CDR3 here is CASSIGVRVVGSTDTQYF. CDR3 nucleotides: TGTGCCAGTAGTATAGGCGTCAGGGTGGTTGGTAGCACAGATACGCAGTATTTT. Using reference TRBV19 and TRBJ2-3 for the parts outside the CDR3, the full variable domain is DGGITQSPKYLFRKEGQNVTLSCEQNLNHDAMYWYRQDPGQGLRLIYYSQIVNDFQKGDIAEGYSVSREKKESFPLTVTSAQKNPTAFYLCASSIGVRVVGSTDTQYFGPGTRLTVL.

This clone was found many times. The chain combines TRBV4-2 with TRBJ2-7; 12 nucleotides match TRBD2. The CDR3 spans 16 residues. CDR1 is LGHNA and CDR2 is YNFKEQ in the germline V gene. V was pared by 4 bases and J by 2 bases, with 6 bases of the junction left unmatched. This chain's CDR3 is CASSPTSSGGAYEQYF. The CDR3 DNA follows: TGTGCCAGCAGCCCAACCTCTAGCGGGGGGGCCTACGAGCAGTACTTC.

This chain links TRBV4-1 with TRBJ2-1, with 11 bases aligning to TRBD2. This CDR3 spans 17 amino acids. Germline assignment: CDR1 MGHRA and CDR2 YSYEKL. Losses at the gene ends were 3 bases for V and 0 bases for J; bases not matched to a gene: 4. CDR3 in amino acids: CASSHIAGGLSYNEQFF. CDR3 nucleotides: TGCGCCAGCAGCCACATAGCGGGGGGGCTCTCCTACAATGAGCAGTTCTTC.

This chain joins TRBV19 and TRBJ1-4, with D unresolved. This CDR3 comprises 15 residues. CDR1 and CDR2 (germline): LNHDA, SQIVND (reference sequence). V shed 3 bases and J shed 8 bases, with 16 bases lying between them. The CDR3 region is CASSMQAPAAEKLFF. The CDR3 DNA sequence: TGTGCCAGTAGTATGCAGGCCCCGGCAGCAGAAAAACTGTTTTTT.

CDR3 in amino acids: CASSDGPKEAFF. The CDR3 nucleotides read TGTGCCAGCAGTGATGGGCCCAAAGAAGCTTTCTTT. This chain connects TRBV25-1 to TRBJ1-1; D ambiguous. This CDR3 comprises 12 residues. Germline assignment: CDR1 MGHDK and CDR2 SYGVNS. V lost 3 bases, J lost 8 bases, and 10 bases lay in between.

The rearrangement uses TRBV18 and TRBJ2-5, with D tentatively TRBD1 (6 bases). CDR3 size: 16 residues. V lost 0 bases and J 5 bases, leaving 16 bases between the germline ends. Germline CDR1 is KGHSH and CDR2 is LQKENI. The CDR3 loop is CASSPPIQGMSETQYF. CDR3 nucleotide sequence: TGTGCCAGCTCACCACCGATACAGGGAATGAGTGAGACCCAGTACTTC. Complete variable domain (other parts from reference TRBV18 and TRBJ2-5): NAGVMQNPRHLVRRRGQEARLRCSPMKGHSHVYWYRQLPEEGLKFMVYLQKENIIDESGMPKERFSAEFPKEGPSILRIQQVVRGDSAAYFCASSPPIQGMSETQYFGPGTRLLVL.

The chain recombines TRBV2 with TRBJ2-3; D is uncertain. Germline values: CDR1 SNHLY, CDR2 FYNNEI. V lost 3 bases, J lost 11 bases, and 15 bases lay in between. The CDR3 contains 13 residues. CDR3 residues: CASSDSLYYKQYF. CDR3 DNA sequence: TGTGCCAGCAGTGACTCTTTGTATTATAAGCAGTATTTT.

As to this clone: Additional DNA sequences in this sample encode the identical CDR3. The chain links TRBV6-5 to TRBJ2-7, with TRBD1 matching 9 bases. V was pared by 6 bases and J by 1 base, with 4 bases of the junction left unmatched. This CDR3 comprises 14 residues. CDR1 MNHEY and CDR2 SVGAGI come from the germline V gene. For the CDR3, the DNA is TGTGCCAGCAGCCGGGGACAGGGTTCCTACGAGCAGTACTTC. It specifies CASSRGQGSYEQYF.

The chain couples TRBV4-2 to TRBJ2-1, with 10 bases identical to TRBD2. The CDR3 spans 16 residues. Germline-derived CDR1 and CDR2 are LGHNA and YNFKEQ. The V and J ends lost 0 bases and 7 bases, in that order; junction bases with no gene match: 6. The CDR3 protein is CASSQDLAGVRNEQFF. The CDR3 nucleotides read TGTGCCAGCAGCCAAGACCTAGCGGGAGTACGTAATGAGCAGTTCTTC.

This rearrangement joins TRBV19 to TRBJ2-2, with TRBD1 matching over 11 bases. Per germline, CDR1 LNHDA and CDR2 SQIVND (reference sequence). V trimming: 6 bases; J trimming: 5 bases; junction bases outside the gene matches: 5. CDR3 length: 15 amino acids. Written as DNA, the CDR3 is TGTGCCAGTAGGCCGGACAGGGGGCAAACCGGGGAGCTGTTTTTT. It yields the protein CASRPDRGQTGELFF. Looking up the rest from reference TRBV19 and TRBJ2-2 gives the full variable domain: DGGITQSPKYLFRKEGQNVTLSCEQNLNHDAMYWYRQDPGQGLRLIYYSQIVNDFQKGDIAEGYSVSREKKESFPLTVTSAQKNPTAFYLCASRPDRGQTGELFFGEGSRLTVL.

The genes are TRBV30 and TRBJ1-3; the D gene is possibly TRBD1 (5 bases). Between the trimmed V and J ends, which lost 4 bases and 0 bases, there was a span of 10 bases. This CDR3 comprises 14 residues. Per the germline V gene, CDR1 is GTSNPN and CDR2 is SVGIG (reference sequence). As DNA, the CDR3 is TGTGCCTGGACAGGGTTAGGCTCTGGAAACACCATATATTTT. Translating gives CAWTGLGSGNTIYF.

The chain couples TRBV4-3 to TRBJ2-1; D is perhaps TRBD1 (5 bases). Germline CDR1 and CDR2: LGHNA and YSLEER. Trimming took off 0 bases at V and 5 bases at J, with 8 bases between the two ends. CDR3 length: 14 residues. The CDR3 is CASSQEWGDNEQFF. CDR3 nucleotides: TGCGCCAGCAGCCAAGAGTGGGGCGACAATGAGCAGTTCTTC.

The V call is TRBV7-9, the J call TRBJ1-3; 8 nucleotides line up with TRBD1. The J segment lost 0 bases and the V segment lost 3 bases, leaving 13 bases of the junction unmatched. The germline CDR1 and CDR2 sequences are SEHNR and FQNEAQ (reference sequence). The CDR3 runs to 19 residues. In nucleotides, the CDR3 is TGTGCCAGCAGCTTTTCCCCCGGGACAGGACACTACTCTGGAAACACCATATATTTT. As protein: CASSFSPGTGHYSGNTIYF.

This chain uses TRBV6-6 with TRBJ2-5, with 7 positions matching TRBD2. CDR3 length: 14 amino acids. The ends lost 6 bases at V and 5 bases at J; junction bases unmatched: 9. Germline CDR1 MNHNY, CDR2 SVGAGI (reference sequence). CDR3 in DNA: TGTGCCAGCAGCCCCCCGGGAGGTGGGGAGACCCAGTACTTC. Its translation is CASSPPGGGETQYF.

The genes are TRBV14 and TRBJ2-3; weak D call: TRBD1 (5 bases). Germline V gene lookup returns CDR1 SGHDN and CDR2 FVKESK. There are 14 residues in the CDR3. With 4 bases removed from V and 1 base from J, the gap between germline ends came to 9 bases. The CDR3 loop reads CASSRQIGTDTQYF. As DNA, the CDR3 is TGTGCCAGCAGCCGACAGATAGGCACAGATACGCAGTATTTT.